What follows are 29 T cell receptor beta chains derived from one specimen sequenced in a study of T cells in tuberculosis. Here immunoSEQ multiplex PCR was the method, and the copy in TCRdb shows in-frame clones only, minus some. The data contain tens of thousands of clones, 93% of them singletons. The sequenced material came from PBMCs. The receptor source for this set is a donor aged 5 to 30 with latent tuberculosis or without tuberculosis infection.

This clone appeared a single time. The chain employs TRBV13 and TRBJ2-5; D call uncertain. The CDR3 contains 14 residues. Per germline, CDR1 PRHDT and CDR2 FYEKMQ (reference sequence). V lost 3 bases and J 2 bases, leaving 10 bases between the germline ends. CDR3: CASSFGARQETQYF. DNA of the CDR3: TGTGCCAGCAGCTTTGGAGCCCGTCAAGAGACCCAGTACTTC.

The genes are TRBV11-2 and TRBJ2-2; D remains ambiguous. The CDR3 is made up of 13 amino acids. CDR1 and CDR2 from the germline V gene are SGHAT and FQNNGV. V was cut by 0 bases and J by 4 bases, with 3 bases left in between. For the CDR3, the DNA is TGTGCCAGCAGCTTAGATCGCACCGGGGAGCTGTTTTTT. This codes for CASSLDRTGELFF.

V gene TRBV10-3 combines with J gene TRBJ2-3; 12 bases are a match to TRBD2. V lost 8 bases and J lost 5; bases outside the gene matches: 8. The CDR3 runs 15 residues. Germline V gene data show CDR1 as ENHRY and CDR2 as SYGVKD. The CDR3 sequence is CAIRLASGGVDTQYF. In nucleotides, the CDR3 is TGTGCCATCCGGTTGGCTAGCGGGGGGGTAGATACGCAGTATTTT.

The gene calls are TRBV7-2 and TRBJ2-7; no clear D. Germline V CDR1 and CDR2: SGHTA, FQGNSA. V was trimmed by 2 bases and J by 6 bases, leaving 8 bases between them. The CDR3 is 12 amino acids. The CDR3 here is CASSLNGGEQYF. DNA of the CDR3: TGTGCCAGCAGCTTAAATGGCGGCGAGCAGTACTTC.

DNA of the CDR3: TGTGCCAGCAGCGTGAGTAGCGGGGATCAAGAGACCCAGTACTTC. Its translation is CASSVSSGDQETQYF. The chain links TRBV9 to TRBJ2-5, with TRBD2 matching over 8 bases. Germline V gene lookup returns CDR1 SGDLS and CDR2 YYNGEE. The CDR3 is made up of 15 amino acids. The V and J ends lost 2 bases and 2 bases, in that order; junction bases with no gene match: 5.

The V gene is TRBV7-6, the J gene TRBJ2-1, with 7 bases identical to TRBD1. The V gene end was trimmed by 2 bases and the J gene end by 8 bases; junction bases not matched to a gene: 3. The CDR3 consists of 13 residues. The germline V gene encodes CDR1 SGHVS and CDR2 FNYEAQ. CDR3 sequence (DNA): TGTGCCAGCAGCTTACCCACAGGGGATGAGCAGTTCTTC. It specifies CASSLPTGDEQFF. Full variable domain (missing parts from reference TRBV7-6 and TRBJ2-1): GAGVSQSPRYKVTKRGQDVALRCDPISGHVSLYWYRQALGQGPEFLTYFNYEAQQDKSGLPNDRFSAERPEGSISTLTIQRTEQRDSAMYRCASSLPTGDEQFFGPGTRLTVL.

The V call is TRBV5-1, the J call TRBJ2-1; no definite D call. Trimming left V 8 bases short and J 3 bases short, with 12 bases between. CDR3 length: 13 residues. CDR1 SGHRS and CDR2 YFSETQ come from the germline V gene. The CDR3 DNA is TGCGCCAGTAATATGGAGAACTACAATGAGCAGTTCTTC. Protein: CASNMENYNEQFF.

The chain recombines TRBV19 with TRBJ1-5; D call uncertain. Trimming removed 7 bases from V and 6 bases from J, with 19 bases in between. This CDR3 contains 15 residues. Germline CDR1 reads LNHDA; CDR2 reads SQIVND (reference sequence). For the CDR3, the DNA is TGTGCCAGTACCCGGACGGGAGATTTACCTCAGCCCCAGCATTTT. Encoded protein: CASTRTGDLPQPQHF.

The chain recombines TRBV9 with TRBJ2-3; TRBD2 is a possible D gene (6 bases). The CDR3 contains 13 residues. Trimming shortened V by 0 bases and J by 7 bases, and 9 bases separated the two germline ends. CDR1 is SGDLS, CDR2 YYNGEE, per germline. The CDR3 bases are TGTGCCAGCAGCGTAGGGGGGGTATATACGCAGTATTTT. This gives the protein CASSVGGVYTQYF.

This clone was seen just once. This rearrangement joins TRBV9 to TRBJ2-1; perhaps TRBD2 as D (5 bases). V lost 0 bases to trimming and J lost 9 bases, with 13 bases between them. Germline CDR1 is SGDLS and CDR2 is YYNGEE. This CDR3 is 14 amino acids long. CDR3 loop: CASSVAAVGGEQFF. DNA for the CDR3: TGTGCCAGCAGCGTAGCTGCTGTTGGAGGTGAGCAGTTCTTC.

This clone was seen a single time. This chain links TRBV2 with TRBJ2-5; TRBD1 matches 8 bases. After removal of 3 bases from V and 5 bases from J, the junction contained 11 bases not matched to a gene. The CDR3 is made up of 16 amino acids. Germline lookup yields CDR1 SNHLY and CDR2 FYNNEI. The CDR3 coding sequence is TGTGCCAGCAGTGACTTGGACAGGGCCTTCAGCGAGACCCAGTACTTC. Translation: CASSDLDRAFSETQYF. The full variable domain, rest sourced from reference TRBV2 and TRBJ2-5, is EPEVTQTPSHQVTQMGQEVILRCVPISNHLYFYWYRQILGQKVEFLVSFYNNEISEKSEIFDDQFSVERPDGSNFTLKIRSTKLEDSAMYFCASSDLDRAFSETQYFGPGTRLLVL.

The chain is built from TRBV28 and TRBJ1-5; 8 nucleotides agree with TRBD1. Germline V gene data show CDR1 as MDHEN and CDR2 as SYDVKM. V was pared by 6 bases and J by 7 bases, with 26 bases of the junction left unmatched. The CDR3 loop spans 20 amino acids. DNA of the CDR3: TGTGCCAGCAGAATTGGTCGGACAGGGTACGCAAATCAGGAAGGGCAGCCCCAGCATTTT. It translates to CASRIGRTGYANQEGQPQHF. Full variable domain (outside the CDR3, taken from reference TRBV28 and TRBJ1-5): DVKVTQSSRYLVKRTGEKVFLECVQDMDHENMFWYRQDPGLGLRLIYFSYDVKMKEKGDIPEGYSVSREKKERFSLILESASTNQTSMYLCASRIGRTGYANQEGQPQHFGDGTRLSIL.

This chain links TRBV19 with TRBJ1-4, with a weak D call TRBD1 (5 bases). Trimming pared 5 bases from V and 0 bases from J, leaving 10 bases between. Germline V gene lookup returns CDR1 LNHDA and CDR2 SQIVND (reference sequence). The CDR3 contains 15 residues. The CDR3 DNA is TGTGCCAGTAGTGCTTTCAGGGCAACTAATGAAAAACTGTTTTTT. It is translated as CASSAFRATNEKLFF.

The CDR3 region has the DNA TGTGCCAGCAGCCCTACTAGCGGGAGGGTCCCAGATACGCAGTATTTT. Amino acid sequence: CASSPTSGRVPDTQYF. The chain links TRBV11-2 to TRBJ2-3; 13 nucleotides align to TRBD2. Trimming at V came to 5 bases and at J to 4 bases, leaving 6 bases not matched to a gene. CDR3 length: 16 residues. Germline CDR1 reads SGHAT; CDR2 reads FQNNGV.

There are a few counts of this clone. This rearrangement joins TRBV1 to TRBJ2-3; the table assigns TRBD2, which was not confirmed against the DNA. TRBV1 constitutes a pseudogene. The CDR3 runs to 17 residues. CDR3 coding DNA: TGCACCAGCAGCCAAGATCGGTCTAACCCAGAGGCAGATACGCAGTATTTT. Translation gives CTSSQDRSNPEADTQYF.

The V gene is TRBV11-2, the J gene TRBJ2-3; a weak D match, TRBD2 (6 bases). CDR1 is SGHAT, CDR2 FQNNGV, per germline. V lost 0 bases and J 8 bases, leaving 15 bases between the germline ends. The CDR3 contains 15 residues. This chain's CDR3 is CASSLDAGLFGTQYF. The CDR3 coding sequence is TGTGCCAGCAGCTTAGACGCGGGACTCTTCGGTACGCAGTATTTT.

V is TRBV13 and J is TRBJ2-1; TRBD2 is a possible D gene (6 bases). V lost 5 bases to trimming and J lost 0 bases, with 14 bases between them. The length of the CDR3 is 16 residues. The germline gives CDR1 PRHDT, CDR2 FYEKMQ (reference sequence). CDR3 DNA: TGTGCCAGCAGCCCCATGGCGGGGAGCTCCTACAATGAGCAGTTCTTC. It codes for CASSPMAGSSYNEQFF.

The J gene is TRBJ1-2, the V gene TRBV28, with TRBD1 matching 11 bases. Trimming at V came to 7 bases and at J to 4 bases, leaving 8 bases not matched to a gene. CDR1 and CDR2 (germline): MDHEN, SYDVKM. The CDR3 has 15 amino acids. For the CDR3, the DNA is TGTGCCAGCACTCCCGGGACAGGGGGATCCTATGGCTACACCTTC. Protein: CASTPGTGGSYGYTF.

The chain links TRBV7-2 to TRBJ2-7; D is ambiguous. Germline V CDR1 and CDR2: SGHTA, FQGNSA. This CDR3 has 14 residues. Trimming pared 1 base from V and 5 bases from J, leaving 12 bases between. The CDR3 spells CASSLGGGTHEQYF. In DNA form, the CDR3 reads TGTGCCAGCAGCTTAGGTGGCGGCACCCACGAGCAGTACTTC.

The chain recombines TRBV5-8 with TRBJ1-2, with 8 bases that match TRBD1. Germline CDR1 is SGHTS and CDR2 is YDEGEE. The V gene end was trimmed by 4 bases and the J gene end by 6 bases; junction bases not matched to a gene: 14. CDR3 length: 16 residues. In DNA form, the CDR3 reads TGTGCCAGCAGCCCTTATACCGCGACAGGGGAGGATGGCTACACCTTC. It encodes CASSPYTATGEDGYTF. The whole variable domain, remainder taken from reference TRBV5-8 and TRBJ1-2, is EAGVTQSPTHLIKTRGQQATLRCSPISGHTSVYWYQQALGLGLQFLLWYDEGEERNRGNFPPRFSGRQFPNYSSELNVNALELEDSALYLCASSPYTATGEDGYTFGSGTRLTVV.

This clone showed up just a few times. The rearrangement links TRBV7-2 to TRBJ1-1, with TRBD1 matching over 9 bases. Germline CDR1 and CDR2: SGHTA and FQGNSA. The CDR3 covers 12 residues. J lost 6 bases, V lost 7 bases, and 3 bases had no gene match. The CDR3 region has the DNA TGTGCCAGCAATAGGGACAGGGCTGAAGCTTTCTTT. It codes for CASNRDRAEAFF.

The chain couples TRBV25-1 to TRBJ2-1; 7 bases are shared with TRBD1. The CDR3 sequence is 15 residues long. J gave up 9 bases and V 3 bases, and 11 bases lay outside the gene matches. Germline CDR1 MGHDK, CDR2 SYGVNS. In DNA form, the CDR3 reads TGTGCCAGCAGTGACCAAGGACAGGTTCTAAGTGAGCAGTTCTTC. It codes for CASSDQGQVLSEQFF.

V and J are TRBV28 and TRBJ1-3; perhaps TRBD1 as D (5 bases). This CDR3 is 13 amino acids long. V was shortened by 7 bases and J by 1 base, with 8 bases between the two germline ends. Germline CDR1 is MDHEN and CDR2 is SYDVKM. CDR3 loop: CASKRGSGNTIYF. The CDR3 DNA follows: TGTGCCAGCAAAAGGGGTTCTGGAAACACCATATATTTT.

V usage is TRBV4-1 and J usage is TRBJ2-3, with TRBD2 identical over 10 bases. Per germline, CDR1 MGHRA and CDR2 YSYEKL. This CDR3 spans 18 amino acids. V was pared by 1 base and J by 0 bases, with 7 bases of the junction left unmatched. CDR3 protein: CASSQVAGGGDSTDTQYF. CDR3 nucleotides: TGCGCCAGCAGCCAAGTAGCGGGGGGCGGGGATAGCACAGATACGCAGTATTTT.

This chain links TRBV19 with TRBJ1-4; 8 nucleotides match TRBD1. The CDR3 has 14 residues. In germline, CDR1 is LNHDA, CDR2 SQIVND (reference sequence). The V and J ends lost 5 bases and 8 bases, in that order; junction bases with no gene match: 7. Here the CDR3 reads CASSLGQGMEKLFF. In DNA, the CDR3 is TGTGCCAGTAGTCTCGGACAGGGTATGGAAAAACTGTTTTTT.

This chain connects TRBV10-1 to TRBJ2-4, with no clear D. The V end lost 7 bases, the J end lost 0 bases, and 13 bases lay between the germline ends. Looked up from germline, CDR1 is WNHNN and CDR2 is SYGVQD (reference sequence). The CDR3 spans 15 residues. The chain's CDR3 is CASISAPEAKNIQYF. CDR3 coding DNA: TGCGCCAGCATAAGCGCCCCCGAAGCCAAAAACATTCAGTACTTC.

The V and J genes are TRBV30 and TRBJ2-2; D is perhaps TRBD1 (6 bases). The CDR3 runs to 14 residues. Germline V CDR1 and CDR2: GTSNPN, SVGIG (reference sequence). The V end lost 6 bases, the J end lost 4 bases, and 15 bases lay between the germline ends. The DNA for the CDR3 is TGTGCCTGCAATAAAGGGGACATCACCGGGGAGCTGTTTTTT. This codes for CACNKGDITGELFF.

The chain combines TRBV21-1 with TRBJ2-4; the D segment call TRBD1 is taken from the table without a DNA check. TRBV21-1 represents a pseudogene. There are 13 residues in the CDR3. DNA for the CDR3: TGTGCCAGCGACACACTAGCCAAAAACATTCAGTACTTC. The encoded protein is CASDTLAKNIQYF.

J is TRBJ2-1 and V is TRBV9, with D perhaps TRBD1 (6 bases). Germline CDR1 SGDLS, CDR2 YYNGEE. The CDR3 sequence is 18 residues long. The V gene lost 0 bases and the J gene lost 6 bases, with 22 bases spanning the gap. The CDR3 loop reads CASSVGGRGTTFGNEQFF. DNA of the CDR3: TGTGCCAGCAGCGTAGGAGGTAGGGGGACGACCTTCGGCAATGAGCAGTTCTTC.